Given below is one T cell receptor beta chain in context. Its specificity is not known. Per the original data handling: Out-of-frame sequences were removed, leaving a few million distinct TCRbeta sequences. Clones were read by immunoSEQ multiplex PCR, and TCRdb kept only the in-frame ones, dropping some. V and J calls and clone size are those listed in that table; D and trimming were worked out from the DNA. The sample contains roughly 49,000 clones, about four fifths of which appear only once. The sample is drawn from a study of memory CD4+ T cells and cytomegalovirus serostatus. This CDR3 comprises 16 residues. The germline CDR1 and CDR2 sequences are MNHNS and SASEGT. J gave up 1 base and V 1 base, and 0 bases lay outside the gene matches. The sort gate was single viable CD3+CD4+CD8-CD45RO+ cells for memory CD4+ T cells. Study-level points and caveats: About 40% of the roughly 150 known CMV-associated TCRbeta sequences appeared in CD4+ memory. CMV serostatus prediction reached median AUC approximately 0.95, or 0.91 with US-trained model.

Sequencing used memory CD4+ T cells from blood. V and J are TRBV6-1 and TRBJ2-2; 10 nucleotides align to TRBD2. This TCR was recovered from an adult in good health and CMV-seronegative. Here the CDR3 DNA reads TGTGCCAGCAGTGAAGGGACTAGCGGGAACACCGGGGAGCTGTTTTTT. Translating it yields CASSEGTSGNTGELFF.